The 5 T cell receptor beta chains listed next were all sequenced from one sample in a study of post-analysis software for immune sequencing data. What these receptors recognize is not known. Overall study results and limits: The study found TRBV5-6, TRBV5-1 and TRBV20-1 among four to six TRBV segments more frequent in patients than controls.

Unique molecular identifiers tagged the TCR beta cDNA libraries. Each CDR3 protein gets one entry after TCRdb re-called the PCR reads with MiXCR. The sample records over 300,000 distinct CDR3 sequences, 30% to 45% being singletons. The sample comprised blood. The receptors were gathered from a girl aged 5-17 years with multiple sclerosis.

The gene calls are TRBV11-2 and TRBJ2-5; a possible D gene is TRBD1 (5 bases). The CDR3 totals 15 residues. Trimming pared 3 bases from V and 0 bases from J, leaving 11 bases between. Germline V gives CDR1 SGHAT, CDR2 FQNNGV. CDR3 sequence (DNA): TGTGCCAGCAGCTTGGGTGGGGCTAACCAAGAGACCCAGTACTTC. It codes for CASSLGGANQETQYF.

This clonotype was seen repeatedly, ten times or more. The chain employs TRBV2 and TRBJ1-6; D not certain. Germline V gene lookup returns CDR1 SNHLY and CDR2 FYNNEI. V was cut by 6 bases and J by 5 bases, with 5 bases left in between. CDR3 size: 12 residues. CDR3 sequence reads: CASRGDNSPLHF. The CDR3 coding sequence is TGTGCCAGCAGGGGAGATAATTCACCCCTCCACTTT.

V is TRBV5-1 and J is TRBJ1-2; a weak D match, TRBD1 (5 bases). Trimming cost V 4 bases and J 6 bases, with 13 bases left between them. Germline assignment: CDR1 SGHRS and CDR2 YFSETQ. The CDR3 runs to 13 residues. DNA for the CDR3: TGCGCCAGCAGCCCCCTGGAGGGGCATGGCTACACCTTC. It yields the protein CASSPLEGHGYTF.

This clonotype was counted between two and nine times. The rearrangement joins TRBV27 to TRBJ1-1; D not certain. Trimming shortened V by 5 bases and J by 4 bases, and 20 bases separated the two germline ends. The CDR3 is 16 amino acids. The germline V gene has CDR1 MNHEY and CDR2 SMNVEV (reference sequence). In DNA form, the CDR3 reads TGTGCCAGCAGTACCATTTGGAGGGAAGTGAGCACTGAAGCTTTCTTT. Encoded protein: CASSTIWREVSTEAFF.

This clonotype has more than one count but fewer than ten. The chain combines TRBV27 with TRBJ2-1, with 12 bases identical to TRBD2. The germline V gene encodes CDR1 MNHEY and CDR2 SMNVEV (reference sequence). J lost 3 bases, V lost 2 bases, and 5 bases had no gene match. The CDR3 runs to 17 residues. The CDR3 DNA reads TGTGCCAGCAGTTTAAGACTAGCGGGGGCCATCTACAATGAGCAGTTCTTC. Its translation: CASSLRLAGAIYNEQFF.